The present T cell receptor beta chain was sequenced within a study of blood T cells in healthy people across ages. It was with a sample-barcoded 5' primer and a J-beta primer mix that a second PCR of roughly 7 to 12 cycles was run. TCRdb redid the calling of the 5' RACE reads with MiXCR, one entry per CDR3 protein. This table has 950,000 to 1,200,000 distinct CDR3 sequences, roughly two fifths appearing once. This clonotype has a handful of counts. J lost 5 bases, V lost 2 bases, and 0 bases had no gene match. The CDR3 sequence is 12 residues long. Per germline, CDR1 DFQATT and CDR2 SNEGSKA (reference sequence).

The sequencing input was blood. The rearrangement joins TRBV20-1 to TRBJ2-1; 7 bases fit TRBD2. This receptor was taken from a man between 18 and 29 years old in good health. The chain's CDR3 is CSARLADNEQFF. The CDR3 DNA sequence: TGCAGTGCTAGACTAGCGGACAATGAGCAGTTCTTC.